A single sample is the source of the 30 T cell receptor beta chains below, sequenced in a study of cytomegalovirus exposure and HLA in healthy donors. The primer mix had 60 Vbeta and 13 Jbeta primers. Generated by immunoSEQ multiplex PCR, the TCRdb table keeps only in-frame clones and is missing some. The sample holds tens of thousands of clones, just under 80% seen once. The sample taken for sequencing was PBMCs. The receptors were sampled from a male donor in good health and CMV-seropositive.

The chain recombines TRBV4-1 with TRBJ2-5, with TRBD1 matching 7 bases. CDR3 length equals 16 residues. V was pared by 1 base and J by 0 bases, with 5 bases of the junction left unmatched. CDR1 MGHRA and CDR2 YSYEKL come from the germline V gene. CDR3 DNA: TGCGCCAGCAGCCAAGGAACGGACAGGCACCAAGAGACCCAGTACTTC. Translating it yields CASSQGTDRHQETQYF.

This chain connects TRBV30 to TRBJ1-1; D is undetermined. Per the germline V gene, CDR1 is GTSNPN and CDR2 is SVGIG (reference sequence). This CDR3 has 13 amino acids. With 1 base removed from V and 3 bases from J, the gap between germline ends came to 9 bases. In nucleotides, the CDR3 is TGTGCCTGGAGTGAGGCTGGGCACACTGAAGCTTTCTTT. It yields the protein CAWSEAGHTEAFF.

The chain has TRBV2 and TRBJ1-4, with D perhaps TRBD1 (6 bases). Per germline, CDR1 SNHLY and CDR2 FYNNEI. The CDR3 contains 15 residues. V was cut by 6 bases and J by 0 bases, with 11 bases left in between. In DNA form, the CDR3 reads TGTGCCAGCAGGGGGACAACCTCAACTAATGAAAAACTGTTTTTT. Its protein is CASRGTTSTNEKLFF.

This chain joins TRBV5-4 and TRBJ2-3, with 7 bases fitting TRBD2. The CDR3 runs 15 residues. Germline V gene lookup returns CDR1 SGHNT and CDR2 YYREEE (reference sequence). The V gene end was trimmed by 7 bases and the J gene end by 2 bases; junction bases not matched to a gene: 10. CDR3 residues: CASRASGSNTDTQYF. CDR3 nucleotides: TGTGCCAGCCGGGCTAGCGGTTCAAACACAGATACGCAGTATTTT.

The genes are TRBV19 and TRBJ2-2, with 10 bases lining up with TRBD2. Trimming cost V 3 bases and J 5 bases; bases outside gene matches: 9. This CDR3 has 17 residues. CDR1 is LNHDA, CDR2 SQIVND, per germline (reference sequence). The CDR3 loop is CASSILASGSWTGELFF. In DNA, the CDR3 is TGTGCCAGTAGTATCTTGGCTAGCGGGAGCTGGACCGGGGAGCTGTTTTTT. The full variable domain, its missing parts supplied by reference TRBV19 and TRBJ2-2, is DGGITQSPKYLFRKEGQNVTLSCEQNLNHDAMYWYRQDPGQGLRLIYYSQIVNDFQKGDIAEGYSVSREKKESFPLTVTSAQKNPTAFYLCASSILASGSWTGELFFGEGSRLTVL.

The CDR3 DNA is TGTGCCAGCAGTGCCAAGACTAGCGGGACCTCCTACGAGCAGTACTTC. Its protein product is CASSAKTSGTSYEQYF. V is TRBV28 and J is TRBJ2-7; 11 bases line up with TRBD2. The length of the CDR3 is 16 residues. Germline trimming cut 5 bases from V and 0 bases from J; bases unmatched to any gene: 6. The germline V gene has CDR1 MDHEN and CDR2 SYDVKM.

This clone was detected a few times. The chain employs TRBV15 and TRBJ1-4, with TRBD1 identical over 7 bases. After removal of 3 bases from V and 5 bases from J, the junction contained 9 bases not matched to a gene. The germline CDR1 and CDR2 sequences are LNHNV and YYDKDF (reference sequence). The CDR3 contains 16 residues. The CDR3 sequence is CATSRTRQGPNEKLFF. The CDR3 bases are TGTGCCACCAGCAGGACTCGACAGGGTCCAAATGAAAAACTGTTTTTT.

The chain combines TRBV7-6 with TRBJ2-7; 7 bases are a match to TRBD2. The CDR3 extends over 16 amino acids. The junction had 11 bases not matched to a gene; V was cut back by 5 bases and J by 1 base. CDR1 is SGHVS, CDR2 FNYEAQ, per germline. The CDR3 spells CASSPHPGGPSYEQYF. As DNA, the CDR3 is TGTGCCAGCAGCCCCCATCCGGGGGGACCTTCCTACGAGCAGTACTTC.

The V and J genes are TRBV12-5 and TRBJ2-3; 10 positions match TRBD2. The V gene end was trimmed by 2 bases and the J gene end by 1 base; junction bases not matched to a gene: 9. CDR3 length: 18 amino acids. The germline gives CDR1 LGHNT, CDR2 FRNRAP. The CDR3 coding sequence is TGTGCTAGTGGTTTGAGCCTCGCCCTAGCGGGAGGCACAGATACGCAGTATTTT. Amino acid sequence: CASGLSLALAGGTDTQYF.

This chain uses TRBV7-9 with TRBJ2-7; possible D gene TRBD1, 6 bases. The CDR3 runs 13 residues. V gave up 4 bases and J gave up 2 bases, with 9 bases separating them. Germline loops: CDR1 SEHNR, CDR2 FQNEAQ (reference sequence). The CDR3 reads CASSSRDTYEQYF. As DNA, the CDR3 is TGTGCCAGCAGCTCCCGGGACACCTACGAGCAGTACTTC.

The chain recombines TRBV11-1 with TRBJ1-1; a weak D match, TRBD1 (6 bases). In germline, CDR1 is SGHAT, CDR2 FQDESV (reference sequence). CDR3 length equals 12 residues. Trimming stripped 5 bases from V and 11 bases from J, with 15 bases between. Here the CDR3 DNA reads TGTGCCAGCAGCCAGACAGGAGGAGTCGCTTTCTTT. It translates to CASSQTGGVAFF.

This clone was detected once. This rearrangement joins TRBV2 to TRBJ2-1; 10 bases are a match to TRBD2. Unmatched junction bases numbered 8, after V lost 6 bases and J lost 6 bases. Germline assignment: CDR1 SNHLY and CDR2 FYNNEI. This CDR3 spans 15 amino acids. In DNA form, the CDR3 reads TGTGCCAGCAGGACCGGGACTAGCGTCTCCAATGAGCAGTTCTTC. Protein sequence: CASRTGTSVSNEQFF.

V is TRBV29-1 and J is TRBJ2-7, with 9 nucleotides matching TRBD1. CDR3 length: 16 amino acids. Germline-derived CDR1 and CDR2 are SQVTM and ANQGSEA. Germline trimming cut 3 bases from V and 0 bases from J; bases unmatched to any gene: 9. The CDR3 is CSVEAGQGLSSYEQYF. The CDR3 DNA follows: TGCAGCGTTGAGGCCGGACAGGGGCTGAGCTCCTACGAGCAGTACTTC.

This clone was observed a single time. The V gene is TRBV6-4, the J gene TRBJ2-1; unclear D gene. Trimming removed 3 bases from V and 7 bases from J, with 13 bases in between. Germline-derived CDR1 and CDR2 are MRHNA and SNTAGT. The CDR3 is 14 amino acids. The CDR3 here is CASSESEEFNEQFF. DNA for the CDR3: TGTGCCAGCAGTGAATCCGAGGAGTTTAATGAGCAGTTCTTC.

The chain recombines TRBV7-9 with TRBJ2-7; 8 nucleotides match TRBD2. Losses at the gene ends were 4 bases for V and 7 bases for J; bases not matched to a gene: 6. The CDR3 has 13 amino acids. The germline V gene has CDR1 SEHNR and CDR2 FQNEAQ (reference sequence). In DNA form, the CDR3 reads TGTGCCAGCAGCTCGAGCGGGGGCTTGGAGCAGTACTTC. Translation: CASSSSGGLEQYF.

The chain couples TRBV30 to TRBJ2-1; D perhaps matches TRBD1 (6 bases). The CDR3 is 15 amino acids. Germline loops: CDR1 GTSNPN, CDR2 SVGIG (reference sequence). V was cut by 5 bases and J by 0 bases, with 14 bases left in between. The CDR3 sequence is CAWGWDISSYNEQFF. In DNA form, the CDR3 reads TGTGCCTGGGGATGGGACATAAGCTCCTACAATGAGCAGTTCTTC.

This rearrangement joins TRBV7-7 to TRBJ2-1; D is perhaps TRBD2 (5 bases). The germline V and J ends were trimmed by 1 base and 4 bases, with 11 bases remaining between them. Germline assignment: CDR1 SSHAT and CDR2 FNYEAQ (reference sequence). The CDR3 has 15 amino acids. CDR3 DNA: TGTGCCAGCAGCTTAGGGACTCCACCGTACAATGAGCAGTTCTTC. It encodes CASSLGTPPYNEQFF.

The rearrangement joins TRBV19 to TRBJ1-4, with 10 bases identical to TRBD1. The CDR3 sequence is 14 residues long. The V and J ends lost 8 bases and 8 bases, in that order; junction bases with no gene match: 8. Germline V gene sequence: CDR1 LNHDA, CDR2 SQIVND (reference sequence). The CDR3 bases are TGTGCCAGTTCTGACAGGGGGCGAGGAGAAAAACTGTTTTTT. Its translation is CASSDRGRGEKLFF.

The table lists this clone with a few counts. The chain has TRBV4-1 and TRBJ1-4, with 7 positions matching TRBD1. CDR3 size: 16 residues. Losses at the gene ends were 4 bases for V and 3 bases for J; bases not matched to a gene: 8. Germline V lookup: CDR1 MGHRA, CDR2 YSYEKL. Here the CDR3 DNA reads TGCGCCAGCAGCCTCGAACAGGGGTTGGCTAATGAAAAACTGTTTTTT. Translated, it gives CASSLEQGLANEKLFF.

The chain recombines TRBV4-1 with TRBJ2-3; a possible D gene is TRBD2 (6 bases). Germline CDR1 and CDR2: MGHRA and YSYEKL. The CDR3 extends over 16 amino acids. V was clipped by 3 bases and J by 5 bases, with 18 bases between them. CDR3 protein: CASSQSPPGVGDTQYF. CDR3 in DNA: TGCGCCAGCAGCCAGAGCCCCCCGGGAGTGGGAGATACGCAGTATTTT.

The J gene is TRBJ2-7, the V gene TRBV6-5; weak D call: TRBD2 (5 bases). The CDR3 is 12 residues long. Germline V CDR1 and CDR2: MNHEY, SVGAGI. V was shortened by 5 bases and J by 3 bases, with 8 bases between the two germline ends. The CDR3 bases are TGTGCCAGCAGTCAAGGAGGCTACGAGCAGTACTTC. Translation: CASSQGGYEQYF.

The CDR3 protein is CASSPGLIYEQYF. The CDR3 DNA sequence: TGTGCCAGCAGTCCGGGACTGATCTACGAGCAGTACTTC. This chain links TRBV28 with TRBJ2-7; a possible D gene is TRBD2 (6 bases). Germline V CDR1 and CDR2: MDHEN, SYDVKM. This CDR3 contains 13 residues. V gave up 5 bases and J gave up 3 bases, with 11 bases separating them. The full variable domain, its missing parts supplied by reference TRBV28 and TRBJ2-7, is DVKVTQSSRYLVKRTGEKVFLECVQDMDHENMFWYRQDPGLGLRLIYFSYDVKMKEKGDIPEGYSVSREKKERFSLILESASTNQTSMYLCASSPGLIYEQYFGPGTRLTVT.

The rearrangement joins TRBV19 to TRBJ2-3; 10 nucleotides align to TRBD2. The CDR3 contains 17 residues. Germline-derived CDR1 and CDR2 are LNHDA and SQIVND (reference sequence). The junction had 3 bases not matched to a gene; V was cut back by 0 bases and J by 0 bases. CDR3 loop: CASSIEKTSGSTDTQYF. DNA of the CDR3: TGTGCCAGTAGTATAGAGAAGACTAGCGGGAGCACAGATACGCAGTATTTT.

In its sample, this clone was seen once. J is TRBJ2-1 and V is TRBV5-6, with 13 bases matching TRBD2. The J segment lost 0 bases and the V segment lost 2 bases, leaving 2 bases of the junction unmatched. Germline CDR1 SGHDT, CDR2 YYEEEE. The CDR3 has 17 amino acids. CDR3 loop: CASSLGLAGASYNEQFF. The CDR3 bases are TGTGCCAGCAGCTTAGGACTAGCGGGGGCCTCCTACAATGAGCAGTTCTTC.

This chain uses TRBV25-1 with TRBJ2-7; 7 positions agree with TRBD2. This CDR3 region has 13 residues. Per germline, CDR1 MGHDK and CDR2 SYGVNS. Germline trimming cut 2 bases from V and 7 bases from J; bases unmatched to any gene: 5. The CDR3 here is CASSEGLGGEQYF. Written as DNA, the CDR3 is TGTGCCAGCAGTGAAGGCCTGGGAGGGGAGCAGTACTTC.

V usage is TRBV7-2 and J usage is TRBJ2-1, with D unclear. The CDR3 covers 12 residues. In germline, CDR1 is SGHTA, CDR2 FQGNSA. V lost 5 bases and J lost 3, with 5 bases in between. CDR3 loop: CASSRDYNEQFF. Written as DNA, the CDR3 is TGTGCCAGCAGCCGAGACTACAATGAGCAGTTCTTC.

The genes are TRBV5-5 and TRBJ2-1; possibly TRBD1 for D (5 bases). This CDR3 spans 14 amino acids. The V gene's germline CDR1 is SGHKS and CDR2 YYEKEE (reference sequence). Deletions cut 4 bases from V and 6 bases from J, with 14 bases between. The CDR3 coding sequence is TGTGCCAGCAGCCCCGATCCAACAGGCAATGAGCAGTTCTTC. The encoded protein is CASSPDPTGNEQFF.

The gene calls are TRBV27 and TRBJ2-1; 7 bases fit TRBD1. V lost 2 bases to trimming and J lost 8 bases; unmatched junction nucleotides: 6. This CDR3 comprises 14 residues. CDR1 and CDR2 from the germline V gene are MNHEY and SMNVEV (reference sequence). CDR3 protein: CASSLLGQDDEQFF. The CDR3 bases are TGTGCCAGCAGTTTACTAGGACAGGACGATGAGCAGTTCTTC.

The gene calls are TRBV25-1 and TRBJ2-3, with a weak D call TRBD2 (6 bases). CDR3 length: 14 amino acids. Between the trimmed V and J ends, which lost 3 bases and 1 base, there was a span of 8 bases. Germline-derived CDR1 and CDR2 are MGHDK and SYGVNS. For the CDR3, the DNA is TGTGCCAGCAGTGAGGAGGGGCGCACAGATACGCAGTATTTT. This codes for CASSEEGRTDTQYF. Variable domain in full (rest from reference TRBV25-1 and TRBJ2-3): EADIYQTPRYLVIGTGKKITLECSQTMGHDKMYWYQQDPGMELHLIHYSYGVNSTEKGDLSSESTVSRIRTEHFPLTLESARPSHTSQYLCASSEEGRTDTQYFGPGTRLTVL.

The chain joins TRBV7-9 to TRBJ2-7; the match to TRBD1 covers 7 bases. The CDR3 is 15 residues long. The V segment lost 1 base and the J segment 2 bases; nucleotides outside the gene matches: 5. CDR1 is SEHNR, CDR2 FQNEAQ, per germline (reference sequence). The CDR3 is CASSLVGTAAYEQYF. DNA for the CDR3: TGTGCCAGCAGCTTAGTCGGGACAGCAGCCTACGAGCAGTACTTC.